This note documents a single TCR beta chain sequence. These data come from a study of blood T cell repertoires in COVID-19. Study information: Donors in the United States, Italy and Spain gave samples during acute or convalescent COVID-19. PBMCs, B-cell-depleted T cells, or T cells were the source of the cDNA or gDNA that made up the material.

The length of the CDR3 is 14 residues. Germline lookup yields CDR1 ENHRY and CDR2 SYGVKD. V lost 0 bases to trimming and J lost 2 bases, with 7 bases between them. In the study's own analysis: How many nucleated cells were present was estimated from reference gene primer amplification. Sequencing was performed with immunoSEQ multiplex PCR; in TCRdb, only in-frame clones are kept and a portion is missing. That table supplies the V and J calls and clone size; D and trimming were determined from the DNA. This sample has about 90,000 clones; approximately 88% occur once, and the top ten carry 0.35% to 0.5%.

The chain employs TRBV10-3 and TRBJ1-2; D not resolved. The sequence derives from a man aged 55 to 70 with acute or convalescent COVID-19. The material sequenced was peripheral blood. The CDR3 loop is CAISESGGNYGYTF. CDR3 sequence (DNA): TGTGCCATCAGTGAGTCCGGAGGGAACTATGGCTACACCTTC.